Shown below are 15 T cell receptor beta chains from a single sample sequenced in a study of CD8 T cells in Susac syndrome. After extraction with the RNeasy kit, roughly 0.45 to 1 ug of the RNA was reverse transcribed using random hexamers. TCRdb reprocessed the immunoSEQ multiplex PCR reads with MiXCR, giving one entry per CDR3 protein. The sample lists about 250,000 distinct CDR3 sequences; around 93% were seen once. Sequencing was carried out using CD4+ T cells from PBMCs. The receptors were sampled from a human donor with multiple sclerosis.

Only a few counts were recorded for this clonotype. This chain links TRBV3-1 with TRBJ2-5; D not certain. The ends were cut back, 0 bases at V and 5 bases at J, with 13 bases in the middle. The CDR3 contains 15 residues. The V gene's germline CDR1 is LGHDT and CDR2 YNNKEL (reference sequence). Here the CDR3 DNA reads TGTGCCAGCAGCCAAGATCGAGTAATACTGGAGACCCAGTACTTC. This sequence encodes CASSQDRVILETQYF.

The rearrangement joins TRBV15 to TRBJ2-5, with no clear D. This CDR3 region has 15 residues. The V end was cut by 0 bases, the J end by 4 bases, with 12 bases between. CDR1 and CDR2 from the germline V gene are LNHNV and YYDKDF (reference sequence). CDR3 sequence (DNA): TGTGCCACCAGCAGAGATCCGGGCGTCGGAGAGACCCAGTACTTC. Translating it yields CATSRDPGVGETQYF.

The rearrangement joins TRBV6-5 to TRBJ2-2; D unresolved. Trimming cost V 2 bases and J 0 bases, with 10 bases left between them. CDR1 MNHEY and CDR2 SVGAGI come from the germline V gene. The CDR3 has 16 amino acids. The CDR3 here is CASSYGNFANTGELFF. As DNA, the CDR3 is TGTGCCAGCAGTTACGGGAATTTCGCGAACACCGGGGAGCTGTTTTTT.

V usage is TRBV11-2 and J usage is TRBJ2-1; D not resolved. The V gene's germline CDR1 is SGHAT and CDR2 FQNNGV. The germline V and J ends were trimmed by 0 bases and 9 bases, with 9 bases remaining between them. The CDR3 is 13 residues long. The chain's CDR3 is CASSLEHMGEQFF. In nucleotides, the CDR3 is TGTGCCAGCAGCTTAGAACACATGGGTGAGCAGTTCTTC.

This sequence joins TRBV20-1 and TRBJ2-4; no clear D gene. The CDR3 covers 16 residues. V gave up 2 bases and J gave up 0 bases, with 14 bases separating them. Germline CDR1 DFQATT, CDR2 SNEGSKA (reference sequence). The CDR3 here is CSARLGSILAKNIQYF. Written as DNA, the CDR3 is TGCAGTGCTAGATTGGGATCGATTCTAGCCAAAAACATTCAGTACTTC.

This chain connects TRBV20-1 to TRBJ1-2, with unresolved D. V lost 0 bases and J 14 bases, leaving 13 bases between the germline ends. This CDR3 is 11 amino acids long. Germline V gene lookup returns CDR1 DFQATT and CDR2 SNEGSKA (reference sequence). In DNA form, the CDR3 reads TGCAGTGCTAGAGAGCGTAGAGTGGAGACCTTC. Translated, it gives CSARERRVETF.

J is TRBJ2-5 and V is TRBV7-9; the D call may be TRBD1 or TRBD2 (6 bases each). The CDR3 loop spans 16 amino acids. Trimming removed 8 bases from V and 2 bases from J, with 21 bases in between. Germline loops: CDR1 SEHNR, CDR2 FQNEAQ (reference sequence). The CDR3 sequence is CASGKKLGGQQETQYF. Here the CDR3 DNA reads TGTGCCAGCGGAAAGAAATTGGGGGGACAACAAGAGACCCAGTACTTC.

The chain is built from TRBV20-1 and TRBJ2-1; D is unclear. CDR1 is DFQATT, CDR2 SNEGSKA, per germline (reference sequence). This CDR3 region has 14 residues. Deletions cut 1 base from V and 7 bases from J, with 14 bases between. DNA for the CDR3: TGCAGTGCTAGAGGTGGGGTTAGTTTGAATGAGCAGTTCTTC. Protein product: CSARGGVSLNEQFF.

This chain connects TRBV12-3 or TRBV12-4 to TRBJ2-1; D might be TRBD2 (6 bases). V was clipped by 3 bases and J by 2 bases, with 17 bases between them. There are 17 residues in the CDR3. CDR3: CASSLGLRDFPYNEQFF. As DNA, the CDR3 is TGTGCCAGCAGTTTGGGACTCCGGGACTTCCCCTACAATGAGCAGTTCTTC.

J is TRBJ1-1 and V is TRBV6-6; unclear D gene. Germline V gene data show CDR1 as MNHNY and CDR2 as SVGAGI (reference sequence). V was trimmed by 0 bases and J by 7 bases, leaving 12 bases between them. This CDR3 contains 14 residues. The CDR3 DNA is TGTGCCAGCAGTTACTCGCCCGGGGTGGTTGAAGCTTTCTTT. As protein: CASSYSPGVVEAFF.

V and J are TRBV11-1 and TRBJ1-4; D is ambiguous. The CDR3 consists of 15 residues. Germline V gene sequence: CDR1 SGHAT, CDR2 FQDESV (reference sequence). V lost 5 bases, J lost 6 bases, and 16 bases lay in between. CDR3 residues: CASSERATSDEKLFF. CDR3 nucleotide sequence: TGTGCCAGCAGCGAAAGAGCCACCAGTGATGAAAAACTGTTTTTT.

The rearrangement uses TRBV6-5 and TRBJ1-4; D not certain. CDR1 and CDR2 (germline): MNHEY, SVGAGI. CDR3 length equals 16 residues. V lost 2 bases and J 0 bases, leaving 10 bases between the germline ends. The chain's CDR3 is CASSYLPGATNEKLFF. DNA of the CDR3: TGTGCCAGCAGTTACCTCCCCGGGGCAACTAATGAAAAACTGTTTTTT.

The chain joins TRBV7-2 to TRBJ2-1, with 12 nucleotides matching TRBD2. From germline, CDR1 is SGHTA and CDR2 FQGNSA. The CDR3 extends over 16 amino acids. With V trimmed by 3 bases and J by 8 bases, 8 bases remained unmatched. This CDR3 is CASSLAPSGRGDEQFF. The CDR3 coding sequence is TGTGCCAGCAGCTTGGCCCCTAGCGGGAGGGGCGATGAGCAGTTCTTC.

This clonotype has a handful of counts. In nucleotides, the CDR3 is TGTGCCAGCAGCTTGGGAGTCTCTGGGGCCAACGTCCTGACTTTC. Protein: CASSLGVSGANVLTF. The genes are TRBV5-6 and TRBJ2-6; no reliable D call. This CDR3 has 15 residues. Germline V lookup: CDR1 SGHDT, CDR2 YYEEEE. With 0 bases removed from V and 0 bases from J, the gap between germline ends came to 4 bases.

The CDR3 sequence: CAWSDVGNTIYF. DNA for the CDR3: TGTGCCTGGAGTGATGTGGGAAACACCATATATTTT. The chain links TRBV30 to TRBJ1-3, with D unresolved. CDR1 and CDR2 from the germline V gene are GTSNPN and SVGIG (reference sequence). V was pared by 1 base and J by 4 bases, with 5 bases between. CDR3 length equals 12 residues. The variable domain in full, with the rest retrieved from reference TRBV30 and TRBJ1-3, is SQTIHQWPATLVQPVGSPLSLECTVEGTSNPNLYWYRQAAGRGLQLLFYSVGIGQISSEVPQNLSASRPQDRQFILSSKKLLLSDSGFYLCAWSDVGNTIYFGEGSWLTVV.